This entry is about one TCR beta chain. Antigen unknown. Clones were read by immunoSEQ multiplex PCR, and TCRdb kept only the in-frame ones, dropping some. The profile shows around 26,000 clones, 70% to 90% of them singletons. This entry is derived from a study of T cells in localized non-small cell lung cancer. Study-wide findings and caveats: Multi-region tumor sequencing was not done, so intratumor heterogeneity could not be excluded. Uninvolved adjacent lung showed higher T cell clonality than tumor. Adjacent lung held a median 57 of the top 100 tumor clones.

The germline V gene has CDR1 LGHNA and CDR2 YSLEER. V dropped 3 bases and J dropped 5; count of bases not matched to a gene: 5. This CDR3 contains 14 residues. The chain joins TRBV4-3 to TRBJ2-7; 9 nucleotides agree with TRBD2. The sequence came from a woman aged 18 to 55 with stage I lung adenocarcinoma. This sample comprised peripheral blood, obtained before any cancer treatment. The CDR3 reads CASSQGTSRDEQYF. The DNA for the CDR3 is TGCGCCAGCAGCCAGGGGACTAGCAGGGACGAGCAGTACTTC.